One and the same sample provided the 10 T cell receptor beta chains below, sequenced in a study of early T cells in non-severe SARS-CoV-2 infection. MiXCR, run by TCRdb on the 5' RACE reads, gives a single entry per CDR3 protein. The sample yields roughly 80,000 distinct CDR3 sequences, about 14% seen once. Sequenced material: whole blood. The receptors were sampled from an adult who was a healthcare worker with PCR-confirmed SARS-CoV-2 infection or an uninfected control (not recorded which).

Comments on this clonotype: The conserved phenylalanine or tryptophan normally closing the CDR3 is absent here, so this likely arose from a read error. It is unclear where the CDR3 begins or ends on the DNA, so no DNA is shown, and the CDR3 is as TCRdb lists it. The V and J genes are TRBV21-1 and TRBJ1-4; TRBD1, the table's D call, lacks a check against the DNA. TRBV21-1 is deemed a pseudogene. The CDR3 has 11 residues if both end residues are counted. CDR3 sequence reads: CASSKEARTGV.

CDR3 residues: CASSSKGLIYEQYF. The CDR3 DNA reads TGTGCCAGCAGTTCCAAGGGACTGATATACGAGCAGTACTTC. This chain uses TRBV27 with TRBJ2-7; tentative D call: TRBD2 (6 bases). Trimming took 4 bases from V and 4 from J, leaving 14 bases between them. The CDR3 length is 14 residues. In germline, CDR1 is MNHEY, CDR2 SMNVEV (reference sequence).

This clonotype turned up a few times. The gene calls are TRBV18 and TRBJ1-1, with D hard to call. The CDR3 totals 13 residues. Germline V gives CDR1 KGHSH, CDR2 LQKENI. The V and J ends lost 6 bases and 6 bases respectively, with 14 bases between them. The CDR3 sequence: CASSPREEAEAFF. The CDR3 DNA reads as TGTGCCAGCTCTCCCCGGGAGGAAGCTGAAGCTTTCTTT.

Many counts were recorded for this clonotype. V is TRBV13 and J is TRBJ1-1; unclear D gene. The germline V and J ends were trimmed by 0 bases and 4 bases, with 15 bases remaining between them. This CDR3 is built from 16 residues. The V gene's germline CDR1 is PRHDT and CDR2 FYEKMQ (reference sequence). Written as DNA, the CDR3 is TGTGCCAGCAGCTTAGGGGGTGGGGTTAGGAGCACTGAAGCTTTCTTT. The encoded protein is CASSLGGGVRSTEAFF.

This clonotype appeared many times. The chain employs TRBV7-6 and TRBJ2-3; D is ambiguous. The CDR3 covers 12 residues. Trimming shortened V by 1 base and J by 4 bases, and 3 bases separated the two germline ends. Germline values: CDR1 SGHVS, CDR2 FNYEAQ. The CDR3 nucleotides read TGTGCCAGCAGCTTAGGAGCAGATACGCAGTATTTT. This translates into CASSLGADTQYF.

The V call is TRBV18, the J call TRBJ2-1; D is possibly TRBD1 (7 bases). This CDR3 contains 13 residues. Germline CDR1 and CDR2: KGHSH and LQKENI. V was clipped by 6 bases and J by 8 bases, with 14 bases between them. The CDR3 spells CASSRDSLDEQFF. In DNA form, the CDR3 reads TGTGCCAGCTCGCGGGACAGCTTGGATGAGCAGTTCTTC.

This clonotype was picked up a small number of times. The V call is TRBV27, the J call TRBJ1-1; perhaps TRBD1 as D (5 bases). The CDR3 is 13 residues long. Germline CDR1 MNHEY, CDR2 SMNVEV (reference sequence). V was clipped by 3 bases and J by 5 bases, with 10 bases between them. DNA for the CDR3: TGTGCCAGCAGTTTTGGGGCGGAGACTGAAGCTTTCTTT. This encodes CASSFGAETEAFF.

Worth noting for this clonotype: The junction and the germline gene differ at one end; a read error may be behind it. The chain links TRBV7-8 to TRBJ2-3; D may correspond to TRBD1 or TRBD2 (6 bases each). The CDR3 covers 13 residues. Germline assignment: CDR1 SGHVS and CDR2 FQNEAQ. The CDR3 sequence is CASRLGGGDTQYF. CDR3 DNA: TGTGCCAGCAGGTTAGGGGGAGGAGATACGCAGTATTTT.

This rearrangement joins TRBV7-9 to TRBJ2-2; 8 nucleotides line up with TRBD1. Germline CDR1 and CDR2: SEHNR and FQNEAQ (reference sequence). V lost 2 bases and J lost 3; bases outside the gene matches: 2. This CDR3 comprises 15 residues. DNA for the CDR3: TGTGCCAGCAGCTTAAAGGACAGGGACACCGGGGAGCTGTTTTTT. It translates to CASSLKDRDTGELFF.

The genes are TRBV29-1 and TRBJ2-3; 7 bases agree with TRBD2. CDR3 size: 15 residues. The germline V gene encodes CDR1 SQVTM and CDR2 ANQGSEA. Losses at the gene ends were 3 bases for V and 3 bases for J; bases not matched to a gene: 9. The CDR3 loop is CSVDGTAGRTDTQYF. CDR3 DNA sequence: TGCAGCGTTGATGGTACAGCGGGACGGACAGATACGCAGTATTTT.